These 25 T cell receptor beta chains were all obtained from the same sample, sequenced in a study of T cell changes during pregnancy in multiple sclerosis. The assay was immunoSEQ multiplex PCR, and TCRdb's table has in-frame clones only and misses some. The sample contains tens of thousands of clones, approximately 92% of which appear only once. This material consisted of peripheral blood, taken in the first trimester of pregnancy. The receptors derive from a female donor with multiple sclerosis, enrolled in a pregnancy study.

There are a few counts of this clone. The genes are TRBV6-1 and TRBJ2-5; 9 positions match TRBD2. The CDR3 has 16 amino acids. Germline V gene data show CDR1 as MNHNS and CDR2 as SASEGT. With 3 bases clipped from V and 4 bases from J, the junction kept 9 bases outside the gene matches. CDR3 bases: TGTGCCAGCAGTGATCTCGGGCGGGGGGGCCGAGAGACCCAGTACTTC. Its protein product is CASSDLGRGGRETQYF.

The chain recombines TRBV5-1 with TRBJ1-1; tentatively, D is TRBD1 (5 bases). Trimming took off 5 bases at V and 0 bases at J, with 17 bases between the two ends. The CDR3 is made up of 16 amino acids. The germline gives CDR1 SGHRS, CDR2 YFSETQ. CDR3 sequence: CASSFQGTAMNTEAFF. CDR3 sequence (DNA): TGCGCCAGCAGTTTCCAGGGAACGGCAATGAACACTGAAGCTTTCTTT.

A word on this clone: The same CDR3 can be traced to other DNA sequences in this sample. The CDR3: CASSLGGRTFKNTEAFF. The CDR3 coding sequence is TGCGCCAGCAGCTTGGGGGGCAGGACATTTAAGAACACTGAAGCTTTCTTT. The V and J genes are TRBV5-1 and TRBJ1-1; D might be TRBD1 (5 bases). V lost 0 bases, J lost 1 base, and 16 bases lay in between. Germline values: CDR1 SGHRS, CDR2 YFSETQ. The CDR3 is made up of 17 amino acids.

The V gene is TRBV7-9, the J gene TRBJ1-5; 9 bases agree with TRBD1. The V segment lost 1 base and the J segment 2 bases; nucleotides outside the gene matches: 0. Germline-derived CDR1 and CDR2 are SEHNR and FQNEAQ (reference sequence). The CDR3 sequence is 15 residues long. The CDR3 spells CASSLGTGGNQPQHF. As DNA, the CDR3 is TGTGCCAGCAGCTTAGGGACAGGGGGCAATCAGCCCCAGCATTTT.

The CDR3 region is CASISDSLNNQPQHF. CDR3 nucleotides: TGTGCCAGTATCTCCGACAGCCTGAACAATCAGCCCCAGCATTTT. This sequence joins TRBV19 and TRBJ1-5, with D maybe TRBD1 (5 bases). The CDR3 runs 15 residues. The V gene lost 7 bases and the J gene lost 3 bases, with 16 bases spanning the gap. Germline lookup yields CDR1 LNHDA and CDR2 SQIVND (reference sequence). Looking up the rest from reference TRBV19 and TRBJ1-5 gives the full variable domain: DGGITQSPKYLFRKEGQNVTLSCEQNLNHDAMYWYRQDPGQGLRLIYYSQIVNDFQKGDIAEGYSVSREKKESFPLTVTSAQKNPTAFYLCASISDSLNNQPQHFGDGTRLSIL.

This chain joins TRBV23-1 and TRBJ2-7, with D perhaps TRBD1 (7 bases). TRBV23-1 is an ORF for which the function is uncertain. Trimming took off 3 bases at V and 2 bases at J, with 14 bases between the two ends. The CDR3 extends over 15 amino acids. The CDR3 region has the DNA TGCGCCAGCAGTCAGCGGGGACAGATCCCCTACGAGCAGTACTTC. Its translation is CASSQRGQIPYEQYF.

The rearrangement links TRBV7-9 to TRBJ2-7; D remains ambiguous. The germline V gene has CDR1 SEHNR and CDR2 FQNEAQ (reference sequence). The V gene lost 4 bases and the J gene lost 4 bases, with 11 bases spanning the gap. This CDR3 is 13 amino acids long. In DNA, the CDR3 is TGTGCCAGCAGCTCAAAAACAGCTTACGAGCAGTACTTC. This sequence encodes CASSSKTAYEQYF. Full variable domain (remainder filled in from reference TRBV7-9 and TRBJ2-7): DTGVSQNPRHKITKRGQNVTFRCDPISEHNRLYWYRQTLGQGPEFLTYFQNEAQLEKSRLLSDRFSAERPKGSFSTLEIQRTEQGDSAMYLCASSSKTAYEQYFGPGTRLTVT.

This sequence joins TRBV15 and TRBJ1-1, with a weak D call TRBD1 (6 bases). The V gene lost 3 bases and the J gene lost 2 bases, with 10 bases spanning the gap. CDR3 length: 14 amino acids. In germline, CDR1 is LNHNV, CDR2 YYDKDF (reference sequence). Written as DNA, the CDR3 is TGTGCCACCAGCAGGGGGGCCTTAAACACTGAAGCTTTCTTT. Amino acid sequence: CATSRGALNTEAFF.

This clone was counted once. This chain joins TRBV5-1 and TRBJ2-1, with 12 bases aligning to TRBD2. The germline V gene encodes CDR1 SGHRS and CDR2 YFSETQ. The CDR3 contains 15 residues. The V gene end was trimmed by 1 base and the J gene end by 10 bases; junction bases not matched to a gene: 6. The CDR3, as DNA: TGCGCCAGCAGCTTGCATCGGACTAGCGGGACAGAGCAGTTCTTC. This translates into CASSLHRTSGTEQFF.

In nucleotides, the CDR3 is TGTGCCTGGCAGGACGGGAGCTCCTACAATGAGCAGTTCTTC. Its protein is CAWQDGSSYNEQFF. The gene calls are TRBV30 and TRBJ2-1; D is possibly TRBD2 (6 bases). V was pared by 5 bases and J by 0 bases, with 11 bases between. The CDR3 is made up of 14 amino acids. The germline V gene has CDR1 GTSNPN and CDR2 SVGIG (reference sequence). Full variable domain (missing parts from reference TRBV30 and TRBJ2-1): SQTIHQWPATLVQPVGSPLSLECTVEGTSNPNLYWYRQAAGRGLQLLFYSVGIGQISSEVPQNLSASRPQDRQFILSSKKLLLSDSGFYLCAWQDGSSYNEQFFGPGTRLTVL.

The J gene is TRBJ2-7, the V gene TRBV4-3, with 9 bases identical to TRBD1. J lost 2 bases, V lost 5 bases, and 4 bases had no gene match. Germline V gene sequence: CDR1 LGHNA, CDR2 YSLEER. The CDR3 sequence is 14 residues long. In DNA form, the CDR3 reads TGCGCCAGCAGCACTCGGACAGGGGCCTACGAGCAGTACTTC. Protein product: CASSTRTGAYEQYF.

The chain couples TRBV5-1 to TRBJ2-5, with a possible D match to TRBD1 (5 bases). The V end lost 0 bases, the J end lost 3 bases, and 15 bases lay between the germline ends. The germline gives CDR1 SGHRS, CDR2 YFSETQ. This CDR3 is 16 amino acids long. This CDR3 reads CASSLVAGPIKETQYF. CDR3 DNA: TGCGCCAGCAGCTTGGTGGCAGGGCCAATTAAAGAGACCCAGTACTTC.

Only one count was recorded for this clone. J is TRBJ1-1 and V is TRBV18; D is perhaps TRBD1 (5 bases). Deletions cut 2 bases from V and 4 bases from J, with 11 bases between. Germline CDR1 reads KGHSH; CDR2 reads LQKENI. The CDR3 totals 14 residues. The chain's CDR3 is CASSPGGKITEAFF. The CDR3 coding sequence is TGTGCCAGCTCACCAGGGGGGAAAATCACTGAAGCTTTCTTT.

The chain carries TRBV9 and TRBJ2-5; TRBD2 aligns across 16 bases. Germline loops: CDR1 SGDLS, CDR2 YYNGEE. J gave up 1 base and V 2 bases, and 2 bases lay outside the gene matches. This CDR3 spans 17 amino acids. In nucleotides, the CDR3 is TGTGCCAGCAGCGTGGGACTAGCGGGGGGGCTCCAAGAGACCCAGTACTTC. It translates to CASSVGLAGGLQETQYF.

The V and J genes are TRBV10-3 and TRBJ1-5; possible D gene TRBD1, 6 bases. Germline loops: CDR1 ENHRY, CDR2 SYGVKD. The CDR3 has 17 residues. Trimming stripped 0 bases from V and 1 base from J, with 13 bases between. CDR3 nucleotide sequence: TGTGCCATCAGTGAGTCAGGGCAGGGGCGAAGCAATCAGCCCCAGCATTTT. Translated: CAISESGQGRSNQPQHF.

This clone was counted once. V and J are TRBV7-3 and TRBJ2-1; 8 bases fit TRBD1. CDR3 length: 17 amino acids. V lost 2 bases and J lost 2; bases outside the gene matches: 8. Germline V gene lookup returns CDR1 SGHTA and CDR2 FQGTGA. The CDR3 coding sequence is TGTGCCAGCAGCTTATTTTTCAGGACAGGGACCTACAATGAGCAGTTCTTC. It translates to CASSLFFRTGTYNEQFF.

A word on this clone: Other nucleotide sequences from this sample produce the same CDR3. The gene calls are TRBV6-1 and TRBJ1-5, with D possibly matching TRBD1 (5 bases). V was pared by 4 bases and J by 2 bases, with 6 bases between. The CDR3 runs to 13 residues. CDR1 is MNHNS and CDR2 is SASEGT in the germline V gene. The DNA for the CDR3 is TGTGCCAGCAGTGTACAGGGCAATCAGCCCCAGCATTTT. Its protein product is CASSVQGNQPQHF.

The V gene is TRBV6-4, the J gene TRBJ2-7, with 13 bases identical to TRBD2. Trimming at V came to 5 bases and at J to 9 bases, leaving 13 bases not matched to a gene. Germline V lookup: CDR1 MRHNA, CDR2 SNTAGT. There are 16 residues in the CDR3. The CDR3 loop reads CASSSPTSGRTGGQYF. The CDR3 DNA sequence: TGTGCCAGCAGTTCCCCGACTAGCGGGAGGACCGGGGGGCAGTACTTC.

V gene TRBV5-1 combines with J gene TRBJ2-2; 7 bases match TRBD1. The germline gives CDR1 SGHRS, CDR2 YFSETQ. V dropped 3 bases and J dropped 2; count of bases not matched to a gene: 13. The CDR3 extends over 18 amino acids. This chain's CDR3 is CASSSLRPGTANTGELFF. The CDR3 nucleotides read TGCGCCAGCAGCTCACTCCGTCCCGGGACAGCTAACACCGGGGAGCTGTTTTTT.

This clone was seen a single time. V gene TRBV19 combines with J gene TRBJ1-1; 11 nucleotides line up with TRBD1. The CDR3 consists of 15 residues. The V gene's germline CDR1 is LNHDA and CDR2 SQIVND (reference sequence). Trimming at V came to 4 bases and at J to 2 bases, leaving 3 bases not matched to a gene. The CDR3 coding sequence is TGTGCCAGTAGTAGCTGGACAGGGGGCAACACTGAAGCTTTCTTT. Residues: CASSSWTGGNTEAFF.

This clone was seen a few times. The V gene is TRBV5-4, the J gene TRBJ1-3, with 10 positions matching TRBD1. The J segment lost 2 bases and the V segment lost 4 bases, leaving 3 bases of the junction unmatched. The CDR3 has 15 amino acids. Germline CDR1 reads SGHNT; CDR2 reads YYREEE (reference sequence). The CDR3 region is CASSQDRGTGNTIYF. CDR3 bases: TGTGCCAGCAGCCAGGACAGGGGGACTGGAAACACCATATATTTT.

This clone has only one observation. V and J are TRBV5-6 and TRBJ2-4; 8 bases fit TRBD1. The CDR3 loop spans 19 amino acids. V trimming: 6 bases; J trimming: 0 bases; junction bases outside the gene matches: 17. CDR1 is SGHDT and CDR2 is YYEEEE in the germline V gene. CDR3 sequence reads: CASIRTGPSPGLAKNIQYF. As DNA, the CDR3 is TGTGCCAGCATCCGGACAGGGCCGAGCCCCGGGCTAGCCAAAAACATTCAGTACTTC. Combining the CDR3 with reference TRBV5-6 and TRBJ2-4 gives the whole variable domain DAGVTQSPTHLIKTRGQQVTLRCSPKSGHDTVSWYQQALGQGPQFIFQYYEEEERQRGNFPDRFSGHQFPNYSSELNVNALLLGDSALYLCASIRTGPSPGLAKNIQYFGAGTRLSVL.

The chain uses TRBV6-1 and TRBJ1-4; perhaps TRBD1 as D (6 bases). CDR3 length: 15 amino acids. In germline, CDR1 is MNHNS, CDR2 SASEGT. Trimming removed 5 bases from V and 0 bases from J, with 10 bases in between. DNA for the CDR3: TGTGCCAGCAGTTCAACAGGGACAACTAATGAAAAACTGTTTTTT. This gives the protein CASSSTGTTNEKLFF.

In DNA form, the CDR3 reads TGTGCCAGCTCACCGACTTCCGGGACTAGCGGGAGTCTGAATACGCAGTATTTT. This sequence encodes CASSPTSGTSGSLNTQYF. The V call is TRBV18, the J call TRBJ2-3; 14 nucleotides align to TRBD2. Germline trimming cut 3 bases from V and 7 bases from J; bases unmatched to any gene: 12. The CDR3 consists of 18 residues. Germline-derived CDR1 and CDR2 are KGHSH and LQKENI.

CDR3 in DNA: TGTGCCAGCAGCTTAATTCGAGGAGGAGGTGAGAGAGAGCAGTTCTTC. Its protein product is CASSLIRGGGEREQFF. This chain links TRBV7-2 with TRBJ2-1, with a tentative D call TRBD2 (5 bases). The CDR3 sequence is 16 residues long. Germline V gives CDR1 SGHTA, CDR2 FQGNSA. With 2 bases removed from V and 10 bases from J, the gap between germline ends came to 21 bases.